Presented here are 15 T cell receptor beta chains from one specimen sequenced in a study of T cell repertoires in cytomegalovirus infection. Antigen specificity for these receptors is unknown. TCRdb reprocessed the reads via MiXCR and lists one record per CDR3 protein. Of around 430,000 distinct CDR3 sequences listed, about 44% were seen once; the top ten hold around 45%. Material: cultured PBMCs, obtained from culture after CMV antigen stimulation. The receptor set was obtained from a human donor in good health (CMV status not recorded). Some clones in this sample may be carry-over from other donors' samples.

This clonotype was seen ten or more times. The CDR3 DNA is TGTGCCAGCAGTCCCAGGGGGTACCAAGAGACCCAGTACTTC. Its translation is CASSPRGYQETQYF. V usage is TRBV7-2 and J usage is TRBJ2-5; TRBD1 aligns across 7 bases. Germline CDR1 reads SGHTA; CDR2 reads FQGNSA. The trim removed 6 bases at V and 0 bases at J, leaving 4 bases unmatched. The CDR3 contains 14 residues.

This rearrangement joins TRBV7-9 to TRBJ1-2; D call uncertain. V lost 6 bases to trimming and J lost 3 bases, with 8 bases between them. The CDR3 loop spans 12 amino acids. Germline values: CDR1 SEHNR, CDR2 FQNEAQ (reference sequence). Here the CDR3 DNA reads TGTGCCAGCAGTGGGGAAGACTATGGCTACACCTTC. This encodes CASSGEDYGYTF.

The chain couples TRBV6-6 to TRBJ2-1; the D is unclear. Trimming took off 5 bases at V and 10 bases at J, with 15 bases between the two ends. This CDR3 comprises 13 residues. The V gene's germline CDR1 is MNHNY and CDR2 SVGAGI (reference sequence). The CDR3 sequence is CASSRTPSVEQFF. In DNA form, the CDR3 reads TGTGCCAGCAGTCGAACCCCTTCGGTAGAGCAGTTCTTC.

The CDR3 spells CASRPTGAAGAFF. The DNA for the CDR3 is TGCGCCAGCCGTCCGACAGGGGCAGCTGGAGCTTTCTTT. This chain links TRBV4-1 with TRBJ1-1, with 8 nucleotides matching TRBD1. The J segment lost 10 bases and the V segment lost 8 bases, leaving 12 bases of the junction unmatched. CDR3 length equals 13 residues. Germline values: CDR1 MGHRA, CDR2 YSYEKL.

The chain links TRBV6-1 to TRBJ2-7; no clear D gene. Germline V lookup: CDR1 MNHNS, CDR2 SASEGT. V shed 6 bases and J shed 9 bases, with 15 bases lying between them. The CDR3 loop spans 12 amino acids. The CDR3 sequence: CASSPRGDGQYF. DNA of the CDR3: TGTGCCAGCAGCCCCAGAGGAGATGGGCAGTACTTC.

This rearrangement joins TRBV7-7 to TRBJ2-7; D gene unclear. Trimming shortened V by 3 bases and J by 5 bases, and 11 bases separated the two germline ends. This CDR3 comprises 13 residues. Germline lookup yields CDR1 SSHAT and CDR2 FNYEAQ (reference sequence). CDR3 loop: CASSFAQGDEQYF. In DNA, the CDR3 is TGTGCCAGCAGCTTTGCCCAAGGCGACGAGCAGTACTTC. The full variable domain, rest sourced from reference TRBV7-7 and TRBJ2-7, is GAGVSQSPRYKVTKRGQDVTLRCDPISSHATLYWYQQALGQGPEFLTYFNYEAQPDKSGLPSDRFSAERPEGSISTLTIQRTEQRDSAMYRCASSFAQGDEQYFGPGTRLTVT.

In this sample, this clonotype turned up a few times. V gene TRBV7-2 combines with J gene TRBJ1-4; D is perhaps TRBD1 (6 bases). CDR3 length: 14 residues. Germline CDR1 SGHTA, CDR2 FQGNSA. The V end lost 10 bases, the J end lost 12 bases, and 24 bases lay between the germline ends. The CDR3 is CATSTGAYSRELFF. The CDR3 nucleotides read TGTGCCACCTCTACGGGGGCCTACTCCCGAGAACTGTTTTTT.

A few counts support this clonotype. The chain couples TRBV27 to TRBJ1-4; no clear D gene. Deletions cut 4 bases from V and 6 bases from J, with 9 bases between. From germline, CDR1 is MNHEY and CDR2 SMNVEV (reference sequence). This CDR3 has 13 residues. The CDR3: CASSSPVDEKLFF. In nucleotides, the CDR3 is TGTGCCAGCAGTTCCCCAGTCGATGAAAAACTGTTTTTT.

The chain links TRBV12-3 or TRBV12-4 to TRBJ1-1; 9 bases fit TRBD1. J gave up 10 bases and V 6 bases, and 12 bases lay outside the gene matches. This CDR3 spans 14 amino acids. For the CDR3, the DNA is TGTGCCAGCAGAAGAGGACAGGGGCTCCCCTTAGCTTTCTTT. Translation gives CASRRGQGLPLAFF.

The chain couples TRBV19 to TRBJ1-2; no clear D. The CDR3 length is 16 residues. Looked up from germline, CDR1 is LNHDA and CDR2 is SQIVND (reference sequence). Deletions cut 7 bases from V and 0 bases from J, with 18 bases between. The CDR3 DNA follows: TGTGCCAGTACCCCAATGCCGGGCAGAGCTAACTATGGCTACACCTTC. It codes for CASTPMPGRANYGYTF.

The rearrangement links TRBV23-1 to TRBJ2-7; 10 nucleotides align to TRBD1. TRBV23-1 is reported as an ORF; its role is uncertain. The CDR3 loop spans 13 amino acids. Trimming cost V 7 bases and J 3 bases; bases outside gene matches: 3. The CDR3, as DNA: TGCGCCAGCAAACGGGACAGGGGCTACGAGCAGTACTTC. Translated, it gives CASKRDRGYEQYF.

This clonotype was seen only once. The chain has TRBV6-6 and TRBJ1-1; D gene unclear. The germline V and J ends were trimmed by 0 bases and 4 bases, with 6 bases remaining between them. The germline V gene has CDR1 MNHNY and CDR2 SVGAGI (reference sequence). The CDR3 is 13 amino acids. The CDR3 DNA sequence: TGTGCCAGCAGTTACTCTTCTATCACTGAAGCTTTCTTT. It translates to CASSYSSITEAFF.

This clonotype has just a few counts. The gene calls are TRBV7-2 and TRBJ1-2; 9 nucleotides line up with TRBD1. The CDR3 is 14 amino acids. Germline V gives CDR1 SGHTA, CDR2 FQGNSA. V gave up 1 base and J gave up 7 bases; unmatched junction bases: 4. DNA of the CDR3: TGTGCCAGCAGCTTAGGACAGGGGGGACGTGGCTACACCTTC. Encoded protein: CASSLGQGGRGYTF.

A few counts support this clonotype. The rearrangement links TRBV12-3 or TRBV12-4 to TRBJ1-1, with D tentatively TRBD1 (5 bases). Trimming stripped 8 bases from V and 0 bases from J, with 10 bases between. CDR3 size: 13 residues. This CDR3 reads CASHGAMNTEAFF. Here the CDR3 DNA reads TGTGCCAGCCACGGGGCTATGAACACTGAAGCTTTCTTT.

The chain links TRBV10-3 to TRBJ2-5; weak D call: TRBD1 (6 bases). The CDR3 sequence is 14 residues long. Trimming cost V 3 bases and J 2 bases, with 10 bases left between them. Germline V gene data show CDR1 as ENHRY and CDR2 as SYGVKD. CDR3 DNA sequence: TGTGCCATCAGTGAAGGTACAGGGCAAGAGACCCAGTACTTC. It yields the protein CAISEGTGQETQYF.